This TCR beta chain was sequenced for a study of T-cell reconstitution after alpha-beta-depleted transplantation in children. Regarding the study as a whole: There were some patients whose high TCRbeta diversity at day 60 came from surviving recipient T cells and thymic progenitors. Newly produced T cells mostly accounted for T-cell counts and diversity one year post-transplant. In patients about two months after transplant, alpha-beta T cells reportedly arose from several hundred expanded graft clones.

This clonotype was recorded at least ten times. The antigen is unknown. The CDR3 loop spans 10 amino acids. The V gene lost 6 bases and the J gene lost 7 bases, with 7 bases spanning the gap. Germline lookup yields CDR1 SQVTM and CDR2 ANQGSEA. For TCRbeta, the library was prepared with unique molecular identifiers. TCRdb called the PCR reads again in MiXCR, with one record for every CDR3 protein. The profile shows roughly 300,000 distinct CDR3 sequences, roughly 11% of them singletons. Source: peripheral blood, taken 180 days after TCRalphabeta/CD19-depleted stem cell transplant. The genes are TRBV29-1 and TRBJ2-1; a weak D match, TRBD1 (5 bases). The TCR was taken from a male patient between 2 and 9 years old who had a stem cell transplant for chronic granulomatous disease, so the T cells may come from the graft donor. This CDR3 reads CSVRVNEQFF. Written as DNA, the CDR3 is TGCAGCGTCAGGGTAAATGAGCAGTTCTTC.